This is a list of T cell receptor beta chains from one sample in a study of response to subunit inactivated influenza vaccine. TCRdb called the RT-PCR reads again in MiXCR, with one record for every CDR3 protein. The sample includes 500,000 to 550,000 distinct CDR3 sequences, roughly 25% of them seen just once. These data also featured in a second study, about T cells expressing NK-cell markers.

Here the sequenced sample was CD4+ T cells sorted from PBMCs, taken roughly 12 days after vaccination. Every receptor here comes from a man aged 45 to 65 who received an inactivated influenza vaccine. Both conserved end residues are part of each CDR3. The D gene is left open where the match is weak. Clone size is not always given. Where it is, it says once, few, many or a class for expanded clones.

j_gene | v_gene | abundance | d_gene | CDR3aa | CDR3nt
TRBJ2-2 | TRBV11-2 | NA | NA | CASREVVSSLTGELFF | TGTGCCAGCAGGGAGGTGGTTTCGAGCCTCACCGGGGAGCTGTTTTTT
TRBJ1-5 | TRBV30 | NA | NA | CAWSGGFNQPQHF | TGTGCCTGGAGCGGGGGTTTCAATCAGCCCCAGCATTTT
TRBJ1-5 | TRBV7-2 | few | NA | CASSLGAGAHQPQHF | TGTGCCAGCAGCTTAGGTGCAGGGGCGCATCAGCCCCAGCATTTT
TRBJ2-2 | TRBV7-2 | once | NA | CASSLVARADRTGELFF | TGTGCCAGCAGCTTAGTAGCCAGGGCAGATAGGACCGGGGAGCTGTTTTTT
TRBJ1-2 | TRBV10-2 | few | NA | CASSEGPGYYGYTF | TGCGCCAGCAGTGAGGGTCCAGGGTACTATGGCTACACCTTC
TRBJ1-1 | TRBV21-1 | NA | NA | CASSSGSNIWDTEAFF | TGTGCCAGCAGCTCGGGGAGTAACATATGGGACACTGAAGCTTTCTTT
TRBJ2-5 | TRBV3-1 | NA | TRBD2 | CASSQGALAGGGETQYF | TGTGCCAGCAGCCAAGGGGCCTTAGCGGGAGGAGGGGAGACCCAGTACTTC
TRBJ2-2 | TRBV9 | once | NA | CASSVLSGSTGELFF | TGTGCCAGCAGCGTATTGTCAGGGAGCACCGGGGAGCTGTTTTTT
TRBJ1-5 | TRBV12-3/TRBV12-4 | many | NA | CASSSPGVSNQPQHF | TGTGCCAGCAGTTCCCCCGGGGTCAGCAATCAGCCCCAGCATTTT
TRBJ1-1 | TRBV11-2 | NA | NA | CASSGRGKVEAFF | TGTGCCAGCAGCGGGAGGGGGAAGGTTGAAGCTTTCTTT
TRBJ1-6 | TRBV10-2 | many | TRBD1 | CASRDSYNSPLHF | TGCGCCAGCCGGGACAGCTATAATTCACCCCTCCACTTT
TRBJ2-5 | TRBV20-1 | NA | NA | CSASRTVGETQYF | TGCAGTGCTAGTAGGACCGTGGGGGAGACCCAGTACTTC
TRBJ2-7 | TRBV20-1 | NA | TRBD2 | CSAITSGRVSEQYF | TGCAGTGCTATTACTAGCGGGAGGGTCAGCGAGCAGTACTTC
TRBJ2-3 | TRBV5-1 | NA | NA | CASSLGDFGDTQYF | TGCGCCAGCAGCTTGGGGGATTTCGGAGATACGCAGTATTTT
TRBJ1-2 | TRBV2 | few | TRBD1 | CASIQGNYGYTF | TGTGCCAGCATACAGGGGAACTATGGCTACACCTTC
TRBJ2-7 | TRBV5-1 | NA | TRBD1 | CASSPQGAIYEQYF | TGCGCCAGCAGCCCACAGGGGGCTATATACGAGCAGTACTTC
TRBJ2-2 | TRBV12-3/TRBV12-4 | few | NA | CASIRGGGADTGELFF | TGTGCCAGCATACGTGGAGGGGGCGCCGACACCGGGGAGCTGTTTTTT
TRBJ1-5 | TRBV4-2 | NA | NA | CASSPPNRRNQPQHF | TGTGCCAGCAGCCCTCCGAACAGGCGCAATCAGCCCCAGCATTTT
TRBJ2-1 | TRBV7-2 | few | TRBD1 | CASSFQSPQGDNEQFF | TGTGCCAGCAGCTTTCAGTCCCCCCAGGGGGACAATGAGCAGTTCTTC
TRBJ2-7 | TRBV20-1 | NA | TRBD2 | CSASSGRGYEQYF | TGCAGTGCTAGTAGCGGGAGGGGGTACGAGCAGTACTTC
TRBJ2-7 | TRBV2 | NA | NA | CASSEAVAGTYYEQYF | TGTGCCAGCAGTGAAGCCGTGGCGGGGACCTATTACGAGCAGTACTTC
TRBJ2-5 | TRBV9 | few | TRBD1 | CASSETGTGGITGHSSF | TGTGCCAGCAGCGAGACCGGGACAGGGGGCATTACCGGCCACTCTTCATTC
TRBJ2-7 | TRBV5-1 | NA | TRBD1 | CASSLALRGKRYEQYF | TGCGCCAGCAGCTTGGCACTCAGGGGGAAGAGATACGAGCAGTACTTC